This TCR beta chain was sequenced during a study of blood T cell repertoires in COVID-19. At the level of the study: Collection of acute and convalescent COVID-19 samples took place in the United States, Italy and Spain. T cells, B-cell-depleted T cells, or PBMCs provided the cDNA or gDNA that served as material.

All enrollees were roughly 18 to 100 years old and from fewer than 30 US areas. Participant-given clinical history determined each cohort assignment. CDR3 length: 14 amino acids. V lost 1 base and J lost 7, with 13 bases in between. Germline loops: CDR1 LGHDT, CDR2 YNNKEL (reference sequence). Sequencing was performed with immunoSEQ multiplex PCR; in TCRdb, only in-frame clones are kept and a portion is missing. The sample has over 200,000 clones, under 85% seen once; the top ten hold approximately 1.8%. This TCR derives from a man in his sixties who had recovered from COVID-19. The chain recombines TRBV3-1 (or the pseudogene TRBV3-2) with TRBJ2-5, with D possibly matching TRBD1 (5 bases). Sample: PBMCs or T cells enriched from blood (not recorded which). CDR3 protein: CASSQVPWGGTQYF. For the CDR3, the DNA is TGTGCCAGCAGCCAAGTCCCGTGGGGCGGGACCCAGTACTTC.